The rows below give T cell receptor beta chains drawn from one sample of a study of T cell responses to AZD1222 COVID-19 vaccine. Assay used: immunoSEQ multiplex PCR; TCRdb lists only in-frame clones, some missing. The data show approximately 170,000 clones, 91% seen once. The sample here was peripheral blood, taken on day 0 of AZD1222 vaccination. Receptors originate from an adult in good health. Both conserved end residues are trimmed from each CDR3.

V,CDR3
TRBV24-1,ATSESTSPWTQY
TRBV2,ASSGQGGNEKLF
TRBV29-1,SVDWARADYGYT
TRBV11-2,ASSYLIANTEAF
TRBV5-6,ASSLSTSGHIEQY
TRBV28,ASTDSGRAPEQY
TRBV18,ASSPQGAYGYT
TRBV7-9,ASTPDTGGLNGYT
TRBV10-3,AISESTGKSYEQY
TRBV27,ASSLRGGPPGELF
TRBV29-1,SVVLAGGPYEQY
TRBV2,ASREGRKSDGYT
TRBV6-1,ASSEGQSEAF
TRBV6-4,ASSLRSFTYEQY
TRBV28,ASSPYTGELF
TRBV2,ASSDLGQGTGELF
TRBV15,ATNPGLAGGPDIQY
TRBV6-5,ASSYHRPTDTQY
TRBV19,ASSIRRITEAF
TRBV10-3,AIRWTSGSYEQY
TRBV19,ATRAGGSQPQH
TRBV30,AWSVDSGGYT
TRBV5-1,ASSLAGASGQETQY
TRBV28,ASSSGGLAGYLSADTQY
TRBV5-8,ASSLQGYAKNIQY
TRBV7-9,ASSFDALAGGYLGELF
TRBV19,ASSIDRRGEQY
TRBV5-4,ASSEGLQETQY
TRBV19,ASTTPIRSGYT
TRBV5-1,ASSSRLAGPADNEQF
TRBV18,ASSQTTPAPAYEQY
TRBV12-3/TRBV12-4,ASSYHINEQF
TRBV11-2,ASSLAGEQY
TRBV6-5,ASTSGVNTEAF
TRBV30,AWGSYRGEKLF
TRBV27,ASSFRADHYEQY
TRBV6-5,ASTSGTSYNEQF
TRBV23-1,ASSQLIQGPSEKLF
TRBV21-1,ASSKEKKALGY
TRBV15,ATSRVGVEAF
TRBV2,ASSLQGRDTEAF
TRBV5-1,ASSLPAGETDTQY
TRBV28,ASRVNRDNYGYT
TRBV6-4,ASSDGRGVNGYT
TRBV2,ASSELRGRGPGEAF
TRBV29-1,SAGRQNTEAF
TRBV5-1,ASSPAGGVSGANVLT
TRBV6-5,ATQLRDSSYEQY
TRBV5-5,ASLGTSGYEQY
TRBV6-5,ASSYDGTQRDTQY
TRBV28,ASSLVQGSQPQH
TRBV7-2,ASSFRLAGGYQETQY
TRBV10-2,AARGSISNQPQH
TRBV29-1,SVEGKGQGYGYT
TRBV6-5,ASRRATDTQY
TRBV6-2/TRBV6-3,ASSSTTLARGNNEQF
TRBV11-2,ASSLDRVLNIQY
TRBV5-1,ASSLEAVSTDTQY
TRBV27,ASSLGNEQF
TRBV6-5,ASSYSIGAETQY